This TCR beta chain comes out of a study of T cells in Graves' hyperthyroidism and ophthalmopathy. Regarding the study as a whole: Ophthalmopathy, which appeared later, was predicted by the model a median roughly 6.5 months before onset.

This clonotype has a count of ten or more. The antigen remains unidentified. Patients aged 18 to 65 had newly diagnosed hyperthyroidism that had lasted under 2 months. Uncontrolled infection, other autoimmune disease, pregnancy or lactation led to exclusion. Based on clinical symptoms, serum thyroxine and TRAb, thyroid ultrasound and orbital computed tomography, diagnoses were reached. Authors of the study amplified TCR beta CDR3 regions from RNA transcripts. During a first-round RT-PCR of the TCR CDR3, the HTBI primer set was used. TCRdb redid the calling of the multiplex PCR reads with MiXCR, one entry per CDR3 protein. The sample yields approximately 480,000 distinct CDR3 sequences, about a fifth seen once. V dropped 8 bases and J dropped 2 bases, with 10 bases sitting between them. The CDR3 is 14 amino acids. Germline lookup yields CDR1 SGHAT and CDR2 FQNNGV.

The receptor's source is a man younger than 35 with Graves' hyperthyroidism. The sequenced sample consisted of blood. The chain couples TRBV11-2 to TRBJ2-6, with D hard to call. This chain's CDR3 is CASRSRAGANVLTF. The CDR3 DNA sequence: TGTGCCAGCCGATCCCGGGCTGGGGCCAACGTCCTGACTTTC.